These 21 T cell receptor beta chains were sequenced from one sample in a study of glioma-infiltrating T cells. TCR alpha and beta CDR3 regions were amplified from RNA using iRepertoire nested multiplex PCR. MiXCR was run by TCRdb on the multiplex PCR reads, yielding one entry per CDR3 protein. Of roughly 350,000 distinct CDR3 sequences in the sample, about two fifths were seen once. The material sequenced was glioma tissue, nonneoplastic brain tissue, or PBMCs (not recorded which). The receptors originated from a human donor with low-grade glioma or glioblastoma, undergoing nonglioma brain surgery, or in good health (not recorded which).

A single count supports this clonotype. This may arise from a read error, as a much more abundant clone is one base away. The final CDR3 position lacks the conserved phenylalanine or tryptophan, pointing to a likely read error. J is TRBJ1-1 and V is TRBV6-2 or TRBV6-3; the match to TRBD1 covers 9 bases. The CDR3 is 12 amino acids. V shed 11 bases and J 4 bases; nucleotides not matched to a gene: 5. Germline assignment: CDR1 MNHEY and CDR2 SVGEGT. CDR3 nucleotide sequence: TGTGCCGCACAGGGGGCGAGCACTGAAGCTTTCTGT. Translated, it gives CAAQGASTEAFC.

The chain uses TRBV2 and TRBJ1-2; 9 nucleotides line up with TRBD1. Germline CDR1 SNHLY, CDR2 FYNNEI. The CDR3 extends over 15 amino acids. J was trimmed by 2 bases and V by 6 bases; bases with no gene match: 7. The chain's CDR3 is CASRAWTGENYGYTF. Written as DNA, the CDR3 is TGTGCCAGCAGGGCGTGGACAGGGGAAAACTATGGCTACACCTTC.

V is TRBV6-1 and J is TRBJ2-1; 13 nucleotides agree with TRBD2. This CDR3 has 15 amino acids. The V and J ends lost 6 bases and 15 bases, in that order; junction bases with no gene match: 14. Per the germline V gene, CDR1 is MNHNS and CDR2 is SASEGT. The CDR3 region is CASRISRTSGRGGFF. CDR3 sequence (DNA): TGTGCCAGCAGAATTTCCCGGACTAGCGGGAGAGGGGGGTTCTTC.

This chain connects TRBV4-1 to TRBJ1-2; 7 bases map to TRBD1. The CDR3 has 15 amino acids. The V gene's germline CDR1 is MGHRA and CDR2 YSYEKL. J lost 4 bases, V lost 1 base, and 6 bases had no gene match. CDR3: CASSQVGTDPYGYTF. The CDR3 nucleotides are TGCGCCAGCAGCCAAGTTGGGACAGATCCCTATGGCTACACCTTC.

The chain carries TRBV4-3 and TRBJ2-3; 7 bases are shared with TRBD2. Trimming took 4 bases from V and 4 from J; bases not matched to a gene: 8. Germline CDR1 and CDR2: LGHNA and YSLEER. CDR3 size: 15 residues. In nucleotides, the CDR3 is TGCGCCAGCAGCCGACGGGGGAGGGTCCCAGATACGCAGTATTTT. Translation gives CASSRRGRVPDTQYF.

This clonotype was seen a few times. The chain links TRBV6-6 to TRBJ2-4; D assignment may be TRBD1 or TRBD2 (5 bases each). Germline lookup yields CDR1 MNHNY and CDR2 SVGAGI (reference sequence). V gave up 2 bases and J gave up 0 bases, with 14 bases separating them. The CDR3 runs to 17 residues. The CDR3 region has the DNA TGTGCCAGCAGTTACCCTAGACAGCGGTCAGCCAAAAACATTCAGTACTTC. Protein sequence: CASSYPRQRSAKNIQYF.

V and J are TRBV4-3 and TRBJ2-7, with D perhaps given as TRBD1 or TRBD2 (5 bases each). The CDR3 has 16 amino acids. The germline V and J ends were trimmed by 0 bases and 4 bases, with 16 bases remaining between them. Germline CDR1 is LGHNA and CDR2 is YSLEER. The CDR3, as DNA: TGCGCCAGCAGCCAAGATATTGGGGGTAGTTGGTACGAGCAGTACTTC. This encodes CASSQDIGGSWYEQYF.

About this clonotype: One end of the junction varies from germline; a read error may be responsible. The chain has TRBV20-1 and TRBJ1-2; D not certain. CDR3 length: 13 residues. CDR1 and CDR2 (germline): DFQATT, SNEGSKA (reference sequence). The CDR3 bases are TGCGGTGCTCCGGACCGAACTAACTATGGCTACACCTTC. Amino acid sequence: CGAPDRTNYGYTF.

Of note for this clonotype: Just one base apart from a much larger clone, this may be a read error. Written as DNA, the CDR3 is TGCAGTCCCCAAATTCAGGGGTTGAACATTCAGTACTTC. Translated, it gives CSPQIQGLNIQYF. This rearrangement joins TRBV20-1 to TRBJ2-4; D may be TRBD1 (6 bases). Trimming cost V 8 bases and J 7 bases, with 18 bases left between them. The V gene's germline CDR1 is DFQATT and CDR2 SNEGSKA (reference sequence). CDR3 length: 13 residues.

The J gene is TRBJ2-1, the V gene TRBV4-3; 9 positions agree with TRBD2. The J segment lost 12 bases and the V segment lost 4 bases, leaving 13 bases of the junction unmatched. The CDR3 sequence is 15 residues long. Germline loops: CDR1 LGHNA, CDR2 YSLEER. CDR3: CASSLSGSSLSPQFF. CDR3 nucleotide sequence: TGCGCCAGCAGCCTTAGCGGGAGCTCCCTATCCCCGCAGTTCTTC.

This clonotype was found many times. This chain uses TRBV6-2 or TRBV6-3 with TRBJ2-7; D gene ambiguous. This CDR3 is 16 amino acids long. CDR1 is MNHEY and CDR2 is SVGEGT in the germline V gene. Between the trimmed V and J ends, which lost 0 bases and 2 bases, there was a span of 14 bases. CDR3 sequence: CASSYSAGQSTYEQYF. The CDR3 coding sequence is TGTGCCAGCAGTTACTCGGCAGGCCAATCCACCTACGAGCAGTACTTC.

Notes on this clonotype: This clone may be a read error of a much larger clone one base away. The V gene is TRBV28, the J gene TRBJ1-1, with 8 bases that match TRBD1. J lost 4 bases, V lost 6 bases, and 10 bases had no gene match. From germline, CDR1 is MDHEN and CDR2 SYDVKM. This CDR3 comprises 15 residues. CDR3 sequence reads: CASRDNRGGGTEAFF. Here the CDR3 DNA reads TGTGCCAGCAGGGATAACAGGGGGGGCGGCACTGAAGCTTTCTTT.

The gene calls are TRBV7-2 and TRBJ1-5; TRBD1 is a possible D gene (5 bases). CDR1 is SGHTA, CDR2 FQGNSA, per germline. With 2 bases removed from V and 4 bases from J, the gap between germline ends came to 9 bases. CDR3 length: 14 residues. Here the CDR3 reads CASSLYEGNQPQHF. DNA of the CDR3: TGTGCCAGCAGCTTATACGAGGGGAATCAGCCCCAGCATTTT.

The V gene is TRBV29-1, the J gene TRBJ1-1, with a tentative D call TRBD1 (6 bases). Deletions cut 7 bases from V and 5 bases from J, with 17 bases between. Looked up from germline, CDR1 is SQVTM and CDR2 is ANQGSEA. The CDR3 has 13 residues. CDR3 amino acids: CSASISQGTEAFF. For the CDR3, the DNA is TGCAGCGCCAGCATCAGCCAGGGGACTGAAGCTTTCTTT.

The genes are TRBV7-2 and TRBJ2-3, with TRBD1 as a possible D gene (5 bases). This CDR3 region has 14 residues. Between the trimmed V and J ends, which lost 3 bases and 7 bases, there was a span of 14 bases. Germline V gene data show CDR1 as SGHTA and CDR2 as FQGNSA. The CDR3 DNA sequence: TGTGCCAGCAGCTTGACAGAGGCAAATAATACGCAGTATTTT. It specifies CASSLTEANNTQYF.

A remark on this clonotype: A single base separates this from a much larger clone, so it may be a read error. The J gene is TRBJ2-7, the V gene TRBV2; D is uncertain. CDR3 size: 13 residues. Trimming removed 5 bases at V and 6 bases at J, with 14 bases between. Germline CDR1 SNHLY, CDR2 FYNNEI. CDR3 sequence: CASSSLITCEQYF. CDR3 nucleotides: TGTGCCAGCAGTTCCCTAATAACCTGCGAGCAGTACTTC. Full variable domain (rest looked up from reference TRBV2 and TRBJ2-7): EPEVTQTPSHQVTQMGQEVILRCVPISNHLYFYWYRQILGQKVEFLVSFYNNEISEKSEIFDDQFSVERPDGSNFTLKIRSTKLEDSAMYFCASSSLITCEQYFGPGTRLTVT.

This chain connects TRBV4-2 to TRBJ2-1; 7 bases map to TRBD2. The ends lost 8 bases at V and 2 bases at J; junction bases unmatched: 9. CDR1 and CDR2 (germline): LGHNA, YNFKEQ. The CDR3 loop spans 15 amino acids. The CDR3 sequence is CASASGGSPYNEQFF. The CDR3 bases are TGTGCCAGCGCCTCGGGCGGGAGTCCCTACAATGAGCAGTTCTTC.

This clonotype was counted many times. The J gene is TRBJ2-7, the V gene TRBV27, with D uncertain. The CDR3 spans 14 residues. Trimming removed 5 bases from V and 3 bases from J, with 14 bases in between. Germline V gene lookup returns CDR1 MNHEY and CDR2 SMNVEV (reference sequence). The CDR3 DNA follows: TGTGCCAGCAGTCTCTCCTCGTTAGTCTACGAGCAGTACTTC. Amino acid sequence: CASSLSSLVYEQYF.

A remark on this clonotype: Being one base from a much bigger clone, this may be a read error. The chain employs TRBV6-1 and TRBJ2-6, with a weak D call TRBD2 (6 bases). The germline CDR1 and CDR2 sequences are MNHNS and SASEGT. This CDR3 is built from 16 residues. V dropped 6 bases and J dropped 4 bases, with 16 bases sitting between them. The CDR3, as DNA: TGTGCCAGCAGGCGCAGGGAGGCTTCCGGGGCCAACGTCCTGACTTTC. Its translation is CASRRREASGANVLTF.

This clonotype was recorded many times. The chain employs TRBV6-2 or TRBV6-3 and TRBJ1-2, with D possibly matching TRBD1 (5 bases). This CDR3 has 15 residues. Germline V gene data show CDR1 as MNHEY and CDR2 as SVGEGT. The V and J ends lost 5 bases and 2 bases respectively, with 15 bases between them. Written as DNA, the CDR3 is TGTGCCAGCAGTCCGGGACCCGGAGGGAACTATGGCTACACCTTC. It is translated as CASSPGPGGNYGYTF.

This clonotype has a count of ten or more. The gene calls are TRBV20-1 and TRBJ2-7; 7 bases match TRBD2. Germline-derived CDR1 and CDR2 are DFQATT and SNEGSKA (reference sequence). The CDR3 sequence is 15 residues long. Trimming removed 0 bases from V and 2 bases from J; junction bases left unmatched: 7. For the CDR3, the DNA is TGCAGTGCTAGAGATGACGGGAGGACAACCTACGAGCAGTACTTC. It is translated as CSARDDGRTTYEQYF.